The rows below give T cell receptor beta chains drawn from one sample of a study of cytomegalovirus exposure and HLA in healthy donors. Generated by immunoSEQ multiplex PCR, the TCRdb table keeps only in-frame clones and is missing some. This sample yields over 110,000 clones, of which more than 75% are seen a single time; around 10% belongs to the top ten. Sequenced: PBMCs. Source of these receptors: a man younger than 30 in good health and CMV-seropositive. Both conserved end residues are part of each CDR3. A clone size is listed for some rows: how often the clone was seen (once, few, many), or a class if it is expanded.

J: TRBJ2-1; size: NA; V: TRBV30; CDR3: CAWSVQGGIWFF
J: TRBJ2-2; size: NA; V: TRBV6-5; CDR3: CASSNPGRRPGELFF
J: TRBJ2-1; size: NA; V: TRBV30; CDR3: CAWRNAGVRYNEQFF
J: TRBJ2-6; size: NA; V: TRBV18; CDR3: CASSRDSSSSGANVLTF
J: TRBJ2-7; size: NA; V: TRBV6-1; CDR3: CASRNRATYEQYF
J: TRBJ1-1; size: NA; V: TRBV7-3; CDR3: CASSFSTGEAFF
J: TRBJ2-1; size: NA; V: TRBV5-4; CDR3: CASSRVAGQRNEQFF
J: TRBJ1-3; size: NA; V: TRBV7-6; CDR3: CASSLDISGNTIYF
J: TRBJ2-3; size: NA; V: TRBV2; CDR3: CASNKIGLPNTDTQYF
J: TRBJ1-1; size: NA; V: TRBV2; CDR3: CASSGDRGGTEAFF
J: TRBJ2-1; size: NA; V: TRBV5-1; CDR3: CASSLMSGTSGSNEQFF
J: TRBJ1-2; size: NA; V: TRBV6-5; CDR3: CASRTGANYGYTF
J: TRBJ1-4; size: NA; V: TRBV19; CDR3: CASSTPFDEKLFF
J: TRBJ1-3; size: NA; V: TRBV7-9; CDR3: CASSPPFREGGNTIYF
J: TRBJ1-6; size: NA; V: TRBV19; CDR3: CASSIAVRGFADNSPLHF
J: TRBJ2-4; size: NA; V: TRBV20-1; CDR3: CSALQENIQYF
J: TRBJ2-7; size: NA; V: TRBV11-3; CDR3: CASSLPQGIAEQYF
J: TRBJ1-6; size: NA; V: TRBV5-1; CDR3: CASSSQGRDSPLHF
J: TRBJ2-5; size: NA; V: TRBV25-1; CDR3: CASSEGGQGQETQYF
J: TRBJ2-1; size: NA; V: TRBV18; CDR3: CASSPEGKDEQFF
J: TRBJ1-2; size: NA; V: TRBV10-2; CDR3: CATQGQDNYGYTF
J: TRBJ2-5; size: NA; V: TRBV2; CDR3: CASSEIYYSQETQYF
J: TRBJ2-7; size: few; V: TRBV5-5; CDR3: CASSLVLAGPYEQYF
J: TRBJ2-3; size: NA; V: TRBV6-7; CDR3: CASSQPPKERPTRTDTQYF
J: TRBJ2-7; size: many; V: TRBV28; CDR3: CASRAPGQVYEQYF
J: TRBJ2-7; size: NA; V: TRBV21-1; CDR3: CASSKAGPGQGGTYEQYF
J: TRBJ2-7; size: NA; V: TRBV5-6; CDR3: CASSLGSLYEQYF
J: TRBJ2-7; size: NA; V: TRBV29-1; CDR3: CSSGASGDYEQYF
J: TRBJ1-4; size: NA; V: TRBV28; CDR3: CASSAGTAPNEKLFF
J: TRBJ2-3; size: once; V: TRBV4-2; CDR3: CASSQDHEAGGTQYF
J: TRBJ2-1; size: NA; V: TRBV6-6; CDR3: CASGPLLNEQFF
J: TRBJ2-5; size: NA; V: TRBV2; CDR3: CASTTRRGETQYF
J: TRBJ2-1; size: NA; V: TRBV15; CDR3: CATTRQRAGGGEQFF
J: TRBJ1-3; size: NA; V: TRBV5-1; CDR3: CASSLAESIYF
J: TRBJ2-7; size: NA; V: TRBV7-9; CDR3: CASSFRDRGNEQYF
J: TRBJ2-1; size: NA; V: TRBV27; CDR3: CASSLEGAIGNEQFF
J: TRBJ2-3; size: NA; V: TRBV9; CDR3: CASSKVAGQTDTQYF
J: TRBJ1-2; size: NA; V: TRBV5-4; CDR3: CASSPEGNYGYTF
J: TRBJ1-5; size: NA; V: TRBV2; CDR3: CASKNDRSPGNQPQHF
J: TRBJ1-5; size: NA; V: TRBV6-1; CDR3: CASSPRNLAAQHF
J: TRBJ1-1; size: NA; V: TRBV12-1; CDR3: CASSLEGGAFEAFF
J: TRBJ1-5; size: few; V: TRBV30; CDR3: CAWSPQTGGSQPQHF
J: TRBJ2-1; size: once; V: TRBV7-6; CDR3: CASSLGPLAGPYNEQFF
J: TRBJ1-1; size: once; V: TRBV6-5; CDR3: CASRYDRRSTEAFF
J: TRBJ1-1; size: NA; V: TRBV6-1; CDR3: CASSVLQSTLAEAFF
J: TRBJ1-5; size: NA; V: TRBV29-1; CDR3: CSVVEGQGQITQHF
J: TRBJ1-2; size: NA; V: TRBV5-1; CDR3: CASSRDREGGYTF
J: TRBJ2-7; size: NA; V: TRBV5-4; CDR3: CASSSGLAGLGYEQYF
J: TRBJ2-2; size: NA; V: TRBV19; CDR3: CASSIQGEWYTGELFF
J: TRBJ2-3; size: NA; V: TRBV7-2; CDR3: CASSLQGKNPNTQYF
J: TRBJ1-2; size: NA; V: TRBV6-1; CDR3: CASSALRGYTF
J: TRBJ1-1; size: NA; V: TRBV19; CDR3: CASSIKDRGHVEAFF
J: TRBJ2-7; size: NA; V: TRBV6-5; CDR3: CASSYSTGSSYEQYF
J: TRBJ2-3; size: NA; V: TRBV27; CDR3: CASSLFEEDTQYF
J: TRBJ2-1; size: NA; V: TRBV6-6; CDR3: CASSSRGGVAGNEQFF
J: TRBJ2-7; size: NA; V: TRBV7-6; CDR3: CASSLDWTGEEQYF
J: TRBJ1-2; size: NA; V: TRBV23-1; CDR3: CASSQPTGGQGFTYTF
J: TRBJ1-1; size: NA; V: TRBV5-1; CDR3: CASSLGSILNTEAFF
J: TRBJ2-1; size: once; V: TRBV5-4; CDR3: CASSSGQGVVNEQFF
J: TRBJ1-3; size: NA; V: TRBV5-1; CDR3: CASRRESSGNTIYF